The clone carrying this T cell receptor (beta chain) occurred once. Its antigen is currently unknown. At the DNA level, this CDR3 is encoded by other sequences in the same sample as well. Libraries were prepared by immunoSEQ multiplex PCR; TCRdb keeps only in-frame clonotypes and omits some of them. The sample holds roughly 2.6 million clones, 85% to 95% seen once. This sample is drawn from a study of shared clonotypes between healthy human individuals. Study-level results: An anticipated effect of sequencing depth on clonotype sharing among donors was recognized. There were few donors, and this limited the genetic and exposure-history diversity represented. Blood was the sole source, and tissue repertoires probably differ.

The TCR sequence derives from a man younger than 30 in good health. Sequenced material: naive CD4+ T cells sorted from blood. Noted subset: CD45RA+ positively selected.

The CDR3 DNA reads as TGTGCCAGTAGTACGCCGGGACAGAACTACGAGCAGTACTTC. It encodes CASSTPGQNYEQYF. This chain connects TRBV19 to TRBJ2-7; TRBD1 aligns across 7 bases. V lost 4 bases, J lost 3 bases, and 6 bases stayed unmatched. Germline CDR1 reads LNHDA; CDR2 reads SQIVND (reference sequence). The CDR3 extends over 14 amino acids.